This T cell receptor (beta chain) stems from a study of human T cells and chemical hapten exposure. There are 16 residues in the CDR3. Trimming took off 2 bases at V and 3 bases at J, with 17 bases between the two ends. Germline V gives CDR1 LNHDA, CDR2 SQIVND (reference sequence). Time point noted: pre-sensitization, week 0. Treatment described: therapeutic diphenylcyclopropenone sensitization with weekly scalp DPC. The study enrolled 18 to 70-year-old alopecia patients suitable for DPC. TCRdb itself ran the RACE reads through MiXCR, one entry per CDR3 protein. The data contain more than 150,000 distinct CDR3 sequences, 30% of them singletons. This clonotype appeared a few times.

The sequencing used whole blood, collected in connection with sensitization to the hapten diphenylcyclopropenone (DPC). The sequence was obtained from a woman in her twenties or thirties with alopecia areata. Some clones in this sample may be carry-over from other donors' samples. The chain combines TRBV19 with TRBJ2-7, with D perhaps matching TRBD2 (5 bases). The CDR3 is CASSIRGPDAIYEQYF. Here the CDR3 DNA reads TGTGCCAGTAGTATACGAGGGCCCGATGCTATCTACGAGCAGTACTTC.